The sample holds many counts of the clone carrying this T cell receptor (beta chain). Its matching antigen is unknown. The V gene lost 2 bases and the J gene lost 3 bases, with 10 bases spanning the gap. Germline V gene data show CDR1 as MNHNY and CDR2 as SVGAGI (reference sequence). This CDR3 is 14 amino acids long. The source of the sample is a study of T cells in Graves' hyperthyroidism and ophthalmopathy. Authors of the study amplified TCR beta CDR3 regions from RNA transcripts. The study used the HTBI primer set for a first-round RT-PCR of the TCR CDR3. TCRdb reanalysed the multiplex PCR reads using MiXCR and keeps one entry per CDR3 protein. The sample yields roughly 570,000 distinct CDR3 sequences, more than 45% seen once. Findings and caveats of the study: In blood, most of the thyroid clonotypes expanded above 0.001 were also present.

The J gene is TRBJ1-2, the V gene TRBV6-6; weak D call: TRBD1 (6 bases). This sequence originates from a woman aged 18-35 years with Graves' hyperthyroidism. Material for sequencing was peripheral blood or thyroid tissue (not recorded which). The CDR3 loop is CASSYQQGYYGYTF. CDR3 DNA: TGTGCCAGCAGTTACCAACAGGGTTACTATGGCTACACCTTC.